What follows are 24 T cell receptor beta chains derived from one specimen sequenced in a study of long-term antiretroviral therapy in people with HIV (dated by TCRdb to 2021 to 2024). The immunoSEQ hsTCRB v3.0 assay was used at survey level resolution to sequence the TRB variable region. TCRdb carries this immuneACCESS record with in-frame sequences only. Its versions omit some clonotypes, under half of them owing to an unresolved V gene in the studies checked, with the rest unexplained. This sample holds approximately 23,000 clones; roughly four fifths were observed only once. 6% to 8% of the sample comes from the top ten. The sample here was unsorted PBMCs, taken 1.5 years after starting antiretroviral therapy. All receptors derive from a man aged 25-45 years with HIV.

The chain is built from TRBV6-1 and TRBJ2-3, with 7 bases fitting TRBD2. The V and J ends lost 2 bases and 3 bases, in that order; junction bases with no gene match: 14. Germline V lookup: CDR1 MNHNS, CDR2 SASEGT. The CDR3 length is 18 residues. The CDR3 DNA is TGTGCCAGCAGTGAACGGGGGGTTGAGGGGAGGACGACAGATACGCAGTATTTT. It yields the protein CASSERGVEGRTTDTQYF.

This chain connects TRBV5-1 to TRBJ2-5; 9 positions agree with TRBD2. Trimming took 3 bases from V and 2 from J; bases not matched to a gene: 5. Germline V CDR1 and CDR2: SGHRS, YFSETQ. This CDR3 has 15 amino acids. The CDR3 region is CASSYGGLAQETQYF. The CDR3 bases are TGCGCCAGCAGCTATGGGGGACTAGCACAAGAGACCCAGTACTTC.

This chain uses TRBV27 with TRBJ2-2; D is perhaps TRBD1 (5 bases). V was trimmed by 1 base and J by 7 bases, leaving 19 bases between them. Germline V lookup: CDR1 MNHEY, CDR2 SMNVEV (reference sequence). The CDR3 runs 17 residues. The CDR3 protein is CASSLFVDLTENGELFF. Here the CDR3 DNA reads TGTGCCAGCAGTTTATTTGTTGATTTGACAGAAAACGGGGAGCTGTTTTTT.

This chain connects TRBV9 to TRBJ2-7, with TRBD1 identical over 10 bases. The CDR3 runs to 15 residues. Per germline, CDR1 SGDLS and CDR2 YYNGEE. With V trimmed by 2 bases and J by 3 bases, 5 bases remained unmatched. The CDR3 DNA sequence: TGTGCCAGCAGCGTCGGGACAGGGGCCCTCTACGAGCAGTACTTC. This codes for CASSVGTGALYEQYF.

V is TRBV4-3 and J is TRBJ2-7; possible D gene TRBD1, 5 bases. Trimming left V 0 bases short and J 3 bases short, with 6 bases between. The CDR3 extends over 13 amino acids. Germline V gene sequence: CDR1 LGHNA, CDR2 YSLEER. The CDR3 nucleotides read TGCGCCAGCAGCCAAGAGACAGTCTACGAGCAGTACTTC. Its protein product is CASSQETVYEQYF.

The chain links TRBV7-9 to TRBJ2-7; 12 nucleotides agree with TRBD2. The CDR3 sequence is 16 residues long. The V gene's germline CDR1 is SEHNR and CDR2 FQNEAQ (reference sequence). Trimming at V came to 3 bases and at J to 3 bases, leaving 6 bases not matched to a gene. The CDR3 bases are TGTGCCAGCAGCTTGTCTAGCGGGAGGGCCGGCTACGAGCAGTACTTC. It specifies CASSLSSGRAGYEQYF.

The chain links TRBV4-3 to TRBJ2-7; unclear D gene. Looked up from germline, CDR1 is LGHNA and CDR2 is YSLEER. This CDR3 is 14 amino acids long. The ends were cut back, 0 bases at V and 3 bases at J, with 9 bases in the middle. CDR3: CASSQDITYYEQYF. The CDR3 region has the DNA TGCGCCAGCAGCCAAGATATTACTTACTACGAGCAGTACTTC.

The chain couples TRBV11-3 to TRBJ2-4; no clear D. The germline CDR1 and CDR2 sequences are SGHNT and YENEEA. The germline V and J ends were trimmed by 1 base and 2 bases, with 15 bases remaining between them. The CDR3 contains 17 residues. Written as DNA, the CDR3 is TGTGCCAGCAGCTTAGGCGGCGGTAAAGGGTCCAAAAACATTCAGTACTTC. It translates to CASSLGGGKGSKNIQYF.

The chain recombines TRBV7-9 with TRBJ2-7, with a possible D match to TRBD1 (6 bases). The ends were cut back, 5 bases at V and 4 bases at J, with 12 bases in the middle. The CDR3 spans 13 residues. Germline V gene sequence: CDR1 SEHNR, CDR2 FQNEAQ (reference sequence). The CDR3 loop is CASSVGTLYEQYF. CDR3 coding DNA: TGTGCCAGCAGCGTCGGGACATTGTACGAGCAGTACTTC.

The chain employs TRBV7-9 and TRBJ1-1; TRBD1 agrees at 9 bases. The CDR3 is 15 amino acids. The V gene end was trimmed by 1 base and the J gene end by 2 bases; junction bases not matched to a gene: 2. Germline CDR1 and CDR2: SEHNR and FQNEAQ (reference sequence). DNA of the CDR3: TGTGCCAGCAGCTTAGGGACAGGGGAAAACACTGAAGCTTTCTTT. Translated, it gives CASSLGTGENTEAFF.

Of note for this clone: A much bigger clone sits one base away, suggesting this may be a read error. This sequence joins TRBV6-1 and TRBJ2-7; 7 nucleotides agree with TRBD1. This CDR3 is built from 15 residues. Germline V gene data show CDR1 as MNHNS and CDR2 as SASEGT. In nucleotides, the CDR3 is TGTGCCAGCAGACGAGGGACAGTAAGCTCCTACAAGCAGTACTTC. Protein product: CASRRGTVSSYKQYF.

The V gene is TRBV30, the J gene TRBJ1-1; TRBD1 might be the D (6 bases). Trimming pared 1 base from V and 4 bases from J, leaving 10 bases between. This CDR3 has 13 amino acids. From germline, CDR1 is GTSNPN and CDR2 SVGIG (reference sequence). Written as DNA, the CDR3 is TGTGCCTGGAGTGATGAGGGGGTCACTGAAGCTTTCTTT. This gives the protein CAWSDEGVTEAFF.

This chain uses TRBV30 with TRBJ2-1; TRBD1 is a possible D gene (6 bases). The CDR3 contains 11 residues. V was cut by 5 bases and J by 11 bases, with 13 bases left in between. The germline V gene has CDR1 GTSNPN and CDR2 SVGIG (reference sequence). CDR3 sequence: CAWQTGTKQFF. The CDR3 DNA follows: TGTGCCTGGCAAACCGGGACAAAGCAGTTCTTC.

V and J are TRBV7-2 and TRBJ2-3, with a tentative D call TRBD2 (5 bases). V dropped 2 bases and J dropped 0 bases, with 12 bases sitting between them. CDR1 is SGHTA, CDR2 FQGNSA, per germline. The CDR3 is 16 amino acids. Here the CDR3 reads CASSLLHGVSTDTQYF. In DNA form, the CDR3 reads TGTGCCAGCAGCTTATTACACGGGGTTAGCACAGATACGCAGTATTTT.

The J gene is TRBJ2-7, the V gene TRBV27; a possible D gene is TRBD1 (5 bases). Germline CDR1 is MNHEY and CDR2 is SMNVEV (reference sequence). Trimming shortened V by 0 bases and J by 3 bases, and 12 bases separated the two germline ends. The CDR3 sequence is 15 residues long. The CDR3: CASSLSSGNFYEQYF. The CDR3 region has the DNA TGTGCCAGCAGTTTATCCTCAGGGAACTTCTACGAGCAGTACTTC.

V gene TRBV7-9 combines with J gene TRBJ1-2; D call uncertain. Between the trimmed V and J ends, which lost 5 bases and 8 bases, there was a span of 9 bases. CDR1 and CDR2 from the germline V gene are SEHNR and FQNEAQ (reference sequence). This CDR3 region has 11 residues. CDR3 coding DNA: TGTGCCAGCAGCCCAGGACCGGGCTACACCTTC. Protein: CASSPGPGYTF.

The V gene is TRBV6-5, the J gene TRBJ1-1; 8 positions match TRBD1. Per the germline V gene, CDR1 is MNHEY and CDR2 is SVGAGI. The CDR3 extends over 15 amino acids. V lost 4 bases and J lost 3; bases outside the gene matches: 7. CDR3 residues: CASSSDRVIDTEAFF. The DNA of the CDR3 is TGTGCCAGCAGTTCGGACAGGGTAATAGACACTGAAGCTTTCTTT.

This clone has more than one count but fewer than ten. The chain links TRBV29-1 to TRBJ1-2, with D tentatively TRBD1 (5 bases). This CDR3 comprises 12 residues. Trimming removed 4 bases at V and 8 bases at J, with 14 bases between. CDR1 SQVTM and CDR2 ANQGSEA come from the germline V gene. DNA for the CDR3: TGCAGCGTTGTTACCGGGGCGGACGGCTACACCTTC. This translates into CSVVTGADGYTF.

This chain uses TRBV11-3 with TRBJ1-1; 7 bases align to TRBD1. Germline V gives CDR1 SGHNT, CDR2 YENEEA. The trim removed 5 bases at V and 6 bases at J, leaving 3 bases unmatched. The CDR3 extends over 12 amino acids. CDR3 sequence (DNA): TGTGCCAGCAGCCTGGGGACAGCTGAAGCTTTCTTT. Translated: CASSLGTAEAFF.

The chain uses TRBV29-1 and TRBJ2-3; D is ambiguous. The germline V gene encodes CDR1 SQVTM and CDR2 ANQGSEA. The V and J ends lost 3 bases and 4 bases respectively, with 14 bases between them. The CDR3 is 14 amino acids. The CDR3: CSVEGPDNSDTQYF. The CDR3 bases are TGCAGCGTTGAGGGCCCCGACAACTCAGATACGCAGTATTTT.

The gene calls are TRBV4-3 and TRBJ1-2, with 7 bases lining up with TRBD1. This CDR3 comprises 15 residues. CDR1 LGHNA and CDR2 YSLEER come from the germline V gene. V was clipped by 0 bases and J by 2 bases; unmatched bases: 3. The CDR3 loop is CASSQDSGGNYGYTF. Written as DNA, the CDR3 is TGCGCCAGCAGCCAAGATTCAGGGGGAAACTATGGCTACACCTTC.

The chain combines TRBV4-1 with TRBJ2-2; 9 bases are a match to TRBD1. Germline V lookup: CDR1 MGHRA, CDR2 YSYEKL. J gave up 7 bases and V 4 bases, and 16 bases lay outside the gene matches. The CDR3 covers 18 residues. The CDR3 loop is CASSPYNPSDRGFGELFF. In nucleotides, the CDR3 is TGCGCCAGCAGCCCTTACAATCCGTCGGACAGGGGATTCGGGGAGCTGTTTTTT.

The V gene is TRBV6-5, the J gene TRBJ1-3, with a possible D match to TRBD1 (6 bases). CDR3 length: 15 residues. V gave up 2 bases and J gave up 4 bases, with 12 bases separating them. CDR1 is MNHEY, CDR2 SVGAGI, per germline. CDR3 DNA sequence: TGTGCCAGCAGTTACGAGGGGGTAGCCGGAAACACCATATATTTT. It encodes CASSYEGVAGNTIYF.

This clone was picked up one time. V is TRBV5-1 and J is TRBJ2-7; 8 bases are a match to TRBD1. Germline values: CDR1 SGHRS, CDR2 YFSETQ. This CDR3 is built from 15 residues. Trimming cost V 5 bases and J 2 bases; bases outside gene matches: 9. The CDR3 spells CASSLTGVNPYEQYF. CDR3 in DNA: TGCGCCAGCAGTTTGACAGGGGTAAATCCCTACGAGCAGTACTTC. The full variable domain, its missing parts supplied by reference TRBV5-1 and TRBJ2-7, is KAGVTQTPRYLIKTRGQQVTLSCSPISGHRSVSWYQQTPGQGLQFLFEYFSETQRNKGNFPGRFSGRQFSNSRSEMNVSTLELGDSALYLCASSLTGVNPYEQYFGPGTRLTVT.